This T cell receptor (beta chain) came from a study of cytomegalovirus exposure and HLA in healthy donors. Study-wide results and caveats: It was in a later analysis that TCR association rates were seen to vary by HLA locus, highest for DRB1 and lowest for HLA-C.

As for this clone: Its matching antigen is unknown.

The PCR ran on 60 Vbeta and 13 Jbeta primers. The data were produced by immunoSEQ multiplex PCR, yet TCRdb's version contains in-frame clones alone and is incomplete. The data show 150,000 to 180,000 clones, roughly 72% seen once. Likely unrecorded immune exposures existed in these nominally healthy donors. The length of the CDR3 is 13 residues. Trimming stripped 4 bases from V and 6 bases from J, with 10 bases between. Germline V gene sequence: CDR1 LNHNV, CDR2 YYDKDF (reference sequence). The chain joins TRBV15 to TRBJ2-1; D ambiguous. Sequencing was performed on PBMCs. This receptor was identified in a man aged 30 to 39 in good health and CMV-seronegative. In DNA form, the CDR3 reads TGTGCCACCAGCATAGGATCAGGCAATGAGCAGTTCTTC. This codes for CATSIGSGNEQFF.